A single sample gave rise to the 23 T cell receptor beta chains below, sequenced in a study of technical replicates of blood from several donors. Assay: immunoSEQ multiplex PCR; the TCRdb copy retains only in-frame clones and omits some. The sample consists of tens of thousands of clones, around 93% of them appearing once. The source material was T cells isolated from PBMCs. The receptors originated from a human donor in good health.

This clone was recorded once. The rearrangement joins TRBV6-1 to TRBJ2-7, with 7 bases that match TRBD2. This CDR3 has 16 residues. After removal of 1 base from V and 0 bases from J, the junction contained 6 bases not matched to a gene. Germline V gene lookup returns CDR1 MNHNS and CDR2 SASEGT. CDR3 nucleotide sequence: TGTGCCAGCAGTGAAGTTGGGGGGGTTTCCTCCTACGAGCAGTACTTC. Protein: CASSEVGGVSSYEQYF.

The table lists this clone with a few counts. This chain links TRBV30 with TRBJ2-7, with TRBD1 identical over 8 bases. From germline, CDR1 is GTSNPN and CDR2 SVGIG (reference sequence). V shed 5 bases and J 0 bases; nucleotides not matched to a gene: 6. The CDR3 extends over 14 amino acids. CDR3 sequence reads: CAWGRQGSSYEQYF. The CDR3 DNA is TGTGCCTGGGGCCGACAGGGGAGCTCCTACGAGCAGTACTTC.

The chain combines TRBV6-1 with TRBJ2-3; 12 bases line up with TRBD2. V trimming: 3 bases; J trimming: 8 bases; junction bases outside the gene matches: 6. This CDR3 is 15 amino acids long. The germline V gene encodes CDR1 MNHNS and CDR2 SASEGT. The CDR3 loop is CASSEASGREVTQYF. The CDR3 coding sequence is TGTGCCAGCAGTGAGGCTAGCGGGAGGGAAGTTACGCAGTATTTT.

CDR3 DNA sequence: TGTGCCAGCAGCTTAACCGGGGACAGGGGGAACACTGAAGCTTTCTTT. Its translation: CASSLTGDRGNTEAFF. The genes are TRBV11-2 and TRBJ1-1; 10 bases agree with TRBD1. This CDR3 comprises 16 residues. V lost 2 bases, J lost 1 base, and 4 bases stayed unmatched. Germline assignment: CDR1 SGHAT and CDR2 FQNNGV.

This chain uses TRBV27 with TRBJ2-3, with D uncertain. V was pared by 5 bases and J by 2 bases, with 5 bases between. The CDR3 runs 12 residues. Germline-derived CDR1 and CDR2 are MNHEY and SMNVEV (reference sequence). The CDR3 sequence is CASSPTTDTQYF. Written as DNA, the CDR3 is TGTGCCAGCAGTCCTACCACAGATACGCAGTATTTT.

V is TRBV5-4 and J is TRBJ1-2; TRBD1 is a possible D gene (5 bases). CDR1 and CDR2 (germline): SGHNT, YYREEE (reference sequence). Trimming cost V 5 bases and J 7 bases, with 12 bases left between them. CDR3 length: 12 residues. The CDR3 reads CASRPQVGGYTF. DNA for the CDR3: TGTGCCAGCAGGCCACAGGTCGGTGGCTACACCTTC.

The gene calls are TRBV5-7 and TRBJ1-5, with D unclear. TRBV5-7 is classed as an ORF, of uncertain function. Trimming cost V 2 bases and J 5 bases, with 8 bases left between them. There are 13 residues in the CDR3. CDR3 nucleotides: TGTGCCAGCAGCTTTCAAGGAGATCAGCCCCAGCATTTT. Translation gives CASSFQGDQPQHF.

The rearrangement uses TRBV11-2 and TRBJ2-1; 10 nucleotides line up with TRBD2. Per the germline V gene, CDR1 is SGHAT and CDR2 is FQNNGV. V gave up 2 bases and J gave up 5 bases; unmatched junction bases: 9. This CDR3 is built from 17 residues. The CDR3 reads CASSLFGGLAGDNEQFF. For the CDR3, the DNA is TGTGCCAGCAGCTTATTTGGGGGGCTAGCGGGGGACAATGAGCAGTTCTTC.

This clone was recorded only once. The chain is built from TRBV5-1 and TRBJ2-5; TRBD1 agrees at 9 bases. Unmatched junction bases numbered 16, after V lost 5 bases and J lost 5 bases. Germline V gives CDR1 SGHRS, CDR2 YFSETQ. The CDR3 runs 17 residues. The CDR3 coding sequence is TGCGCCAGCAGTATCGAACCGGGACAGGGTGTCGGGGAGACCCAGTACTTC. Amino acid sequence: CASSIEPGQGVGETQYF.

The gene calls are TRBV4-2 and TRBJ2-5, with TRBD2 as a possible D gene (5 bases). Germline CDR1 reads LGHNA; CDR2 reads YNFKEQ. The CDR3 is 16 amino acids. Trimming stripped 3 bases from V and 2 bases from J, with 16 bases between. The CDR3 DNA reads TGTGCCAGCAGCCATGAATCGAGCGGAAGACAAGAGACCCAGTACTTC. It specifies CASSHESSGRQETQYF.

This clone was counted once. The chain employs TRBV28 and TRBJ1-1; unclear D gene. The CDR3 sequence is 13 residues long. Germline CDR1 is MDHEN and CDR2 is SYDVKM. V lost 3 bases to trimming and J lost 2 bases, with 7 bases between them. In DNA form, the CDR3 reads TGTGCCAGCAGTTTTGGAGGAAACACTGAAGCTTTCTTT. Its protein product is CASSFGGNTEAFF.

The chain has TRBV6-1 and TRBJ1-1; 7 nucleotides line up with TRBD1. CDR1 and CDR2 (germline): MNHNS, SASEGT. The length of the CDR3 is 15 residues. J gave up 1 base and V 7 bases, and 9 bases lay outside the gene matches. CDR3 sequence: CASNKLTGTNTEAFF. CDR3 DNA: TGTGCCAGCAATAAATTGACAGGGACGAACACTGAAGCTTTCTTT.

The J gene is TRBJ2-7, the V gene TRBV5-5, with a tentative D call TRBD1 (6 bases). Germline values: CDR1 SGHKS, CDR2 YYEKEE (reference sequence). The germline V and J ends were trimmed by 1 base and 3 bases, with 17 bases remaining between them. The CDR3 extends over 16 amino acids. CDR3 residues: CASSLPDSALRYEQYF. CDR3 DNA: TGTGCCAGCAGCTTGCCGGACAGTGCCCTCCGCTACGAGCAGTACTTC.

This chain connects TRBV13 to TRBJ2-5, with 10 positions matching TRBD1. The CDR3 contains 12 residues. Germline V CDR1 and CDR2: PRHDT, FYEKMQ (reference sequence). Losses at the gene ends were 1 base for V and 12 bases for J; bases not matched to a gene: 2. CDR3 loop: CASSLVGTGEYF. CDR3 DNA sequence: TGTGCCAGCAGCTTAGTCGGGACAGGGGAGTACTTC.

The V call is TRBV4-1, the J call TRBJ2-5, with TRBD2 identical over 10 bases. V gave up 7 bases and J gave up 0 bases; unmatched junction bases: 5. CDR1 and CDR2 from the germline V gene are MGHRA and YSYEKL. There are 15 residues in the CDR3. DNA of the CDR3: TGCGCCAGCAAGGTAGCGGGGGGTCACCAAGAGACCCAGTACTTC. Its translation: CASKVAGGHQETQYF.

This clone was detected once. The chain employs TRBV30 and TRBJ1-2; D may be TRBD1 (6 bases). The V and J ends lost 3 bases and 1 base respectively, with 15 bases between them. This CDR3 contains 15 residues. Germline V CDR1 and CDR2: GTSNPN, SVGIG (reference sequence). CDR3 sequence: CAWRVPGQSNYGYTF. In DNA, the CDR3 is TGTGCCTGGAGAGTCCCGGGACAAAGTAACTATGGCTACACCTTC. Looking up the rest from reference TRBV30 and TRBJ1-2 gives the full variable domain: SQTIHQWPATLVQPVGSPLSLECTVEGTSNPNLYWYRQAAGRGLQLLFYSVGIGQISSEVPQNLSASRPQDRQFILSSKKLLLSDSGFYLCAWRVPGQSNYGYTFGSGTRLTVV.

The V and J genes are TRBV2 and TRBJ1-5; 7 nucleotides align to TRBD1. The trim removed 2 bases at V and 2 bases at J, leaving 6 bases unmatched. CDR1 is SNHLY, CDR2 FYNNEI, per germline. The CDR3 is 16 amino acids. CDR3: CASSERDRAGNQPQHF. DNA of the CDR3: TGTGCCAGCAGTGAACGAGACAGGGCCGGCAATCAGCCCCAGCATTTT.

The CDR3 loop reads CASSPGQATNEKLFF. CDR3 coding DNA: TGTGCCAGCAGCCCCGGACAGGCAACTAATGAAAAACTGTTTTTT. The genes are TRBV2 and TRBJ1-4; 7 nucleotides agree with TRBD1. The CDR3 is 15 amino acids. Germline V CDR1 and CDR2: SNHLY, FYNNEI. Trimming at V came to 6 bases and at J to 0 bases, leaving 4 bases not matched to a gene.

The chain joins TRBV18 to TRBJ1-4, with D unclear. Germline V gene data show CDR1 as KGHSH and CDR2 as LQKENI. This CDR3 comprises 14 residues. The V end was cut by 3 bases, the J end by 3 bases, with 8 bases between. The CDR3 nucleotides are TGTGCCAGCTCACCGTATCACTCTAATGAAAAACTGTTTTTT. Translating gives CASSPYHSNEKLFF. Together with reference TRBV18 and TRBJ1-4, the CDR3 gives the full variable domain: NAGVMQNPRHLVRRRGQEARLRCSPMKGHSHVYWYRQLPEEGLKFMVYLQKENIIDESGMPKERFSAEFPKEGPSILRIQQVVRGDSAAYFCASSPYHSNEKLFFGSGTQLSVL.

The rearrangement uses TRBV5-4 and TRBJ2-1; 11 nucleotides align to TRBD2. J gave up 0 bases and V 1 base, and 6 bases lay outside the gene matches. Germline CDR1 is SGHNT and CDR2 is YYREEE (reference sequence). The CDR3 extends over 18 amino acids. CDR3: CASSLPTTSGSSYNEQFF. The CDR3 bases are TGTGCCAGCAGCTTGCCCACCACTAGCGGGAGCTCCTACAATGAGCAGTTCTTC.

The chain combines TRBV11-2 with TRBJ2-7; D perhaps matches TRBD2 (6 bases). Trimming cost V 4 bases and J 4 bases, with 29 bases left between them. This CDR3 region has 19 residues. Per the germline V gene, CDR1 is SGHAT and CDR2 is FQNNGV. CDR3 protein: CASSSITPLPSGSLYEQYF. The CDR3 region has the DNA TGTGCCAGCAGCTCGATCACGCCACTTCCCAGCGGGTCTTTGTACGAGCAGTACTTC.

This rearrangement joins TRBV5-1 to TRBJ2-1; TRBD2 matches at 13 bases. CDR3 size: 14 residues. J lost 5 bases, V lost 4 bases, and 0 bases had no gene match. Looked up from germline, CDR1 is SGHRS and CDR2 is YFSETQ. The DNA for the CDR3 is TGCGCCAGCAGCGGGACTAGCGGGAACAATGAGCAGTTCTTC. This translates into CASSGTSGNNEQFF. Together with reference TRBV5-1 and TRBJ2-1, the CDR3 gives the full variable domain: KAGVTQTPRYLIKTRGQQVTLSCSPISGHRSVSWYQQTPGQGLQFLFEYFSETQRNKGNFPGRFSGRQFSNSRSEMNVSTLELGDSALYLCASSGTSGNNEQFFGPGTRLTVL.

The chain's CDR3 is CASSLGFVRDTQYF. DNA of the CDR3: TGTGCCAGCAGTTTAGGTTTCGTGCGAGATACGCAGTATTTT. The chain couples TRBV27 to TRBJ2-3; D call uncertain. Trimming took 2 bases from V and 5 from J, leaving 11 bases between them. Looked up from germline, CDR1 is MNHEY and CDR2 is SMNVEV (reference sequence). This CDR3 is 14 amino acids long.